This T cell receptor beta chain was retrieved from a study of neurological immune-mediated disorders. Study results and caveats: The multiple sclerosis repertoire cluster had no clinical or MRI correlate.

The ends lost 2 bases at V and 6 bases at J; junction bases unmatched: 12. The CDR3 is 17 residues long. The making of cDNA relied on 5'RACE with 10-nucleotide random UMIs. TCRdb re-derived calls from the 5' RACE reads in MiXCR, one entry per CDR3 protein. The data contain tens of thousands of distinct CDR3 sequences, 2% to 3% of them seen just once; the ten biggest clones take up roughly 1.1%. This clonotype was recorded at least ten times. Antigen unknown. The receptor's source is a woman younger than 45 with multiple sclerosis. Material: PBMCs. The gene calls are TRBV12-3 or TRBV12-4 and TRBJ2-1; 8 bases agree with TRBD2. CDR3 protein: CASSLPHPSGLGNEQFF. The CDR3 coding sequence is TGTGCCAGCAGTTTACCTCACCCTAGCGGGTTAGGCAATGAGCAGTTCTTC.